The T cell receptor (beta chain) under discussion was sequenced for a study of shared clonotypes between healthy human individuals. Across the whole study: CD4 naive and CD4 memory each took three plates per donor, while CD8 naive took two and CD8 memory one.

General study results and limits: Few donors restricted represented genetic and exposure-history diversity. The four-donor shared clonotypes exceeded non-shared clonotypes in generation probability, with non-shared ones scoring lower. In the sorted subsets, rarefaction showed sequencing was incomplete despite large depth.

Method: immunoSEQ multiplex PCR; TCRdb's copy keeps in-frame clones and lacks some. The profile shows approximately 1,000,000 clones, 75% to 85% of them singletons. Points on this clone: Its antigen is not known.

The length of the CDR3 is 15 residues. J gave up 9 bases and V 1 base, and 5 bases lay outside the gene matches. Germline V lookup: CDR1 SGHRS, CDR2 YFSETQ. Sequencing was done on a sample of memory CD4+ T cells from PBMCs. Subset described: CD45RA-negative fraction. This receptor was identified in a man younger than 30 in good health. Some clones in this sample may be carry-over from other donors' samples. The J gene is TRBJ2-1, the V gene TRBV5-1, with 12 nucleotides matching TRBD2. The CDR3, as DNA: TGCGCCAGCAGCTTGCCTAGCGGGAGGGGCGGTGAGCAGTTCTTC. Protein: CASSLPSGRGGEQFF. Variable domain in full (rest from reference TRBV5-1 and TRBJ2-1): KAGVTQTPRYLIKTRGQQVTLSCSPISGHRSVSWYQQTPGQGLQFLFEYFSETQRNKGNFPGRFSGRQFSNSRSEMNVSTLELGDSALYLCASSLPSGRGGEQFFGPGTRLTVL.